One sample yielded the 16 T cell receptor beta chains listed below, sequenced in a study of blood T cell repertoires in COVID-19. Method: immunoSEQ multiplex PCR; TCRdb's copy keeps in-frame clones and lacks some. The sample has 200,000 to 250,000 clones, over 65% seen once; the top ten hold under 3.5%. Sequences were obtained from PBMCs or T cells enriched from blood (not recorded which). These TCRs come from an older woman who had recovered from COVID-19.

V is TRBV18 and J is TRBJ1-1; TRBD1 matches 10 bases. Germline V gives CDR1 KGHSH, CDR2 LQKENI. CDR3 length equals 16 residues. The V segment lost 2 bases and the J segment 1 base; nucleotides outside the gene matches: 4. The CDR3: CASSPGQGGANTEAFF. In DNA form, the CDR3 reads TGTGCCAGCTCACCAGGACAGGGGGGAGCGAACACTGAAGCTTTCTTT.

The gene calls are TRBV6-5 and TRBJ1-4, with D hard to call. Germline lookup yields CDR1 MNHEY and CDR2 SVGAGI. V gave up 0 bases and J gave up 7 bases, with 6 bases separating them. CDR3 length: 13 residues. The CDR3 coding sequence is TGTGCCAGCAGTTACTCGTCACTTGAAAAACTGTTTTTT. It translates to CASSYSSLEKLFF.

The rearrangement links TRBV5-1 to TRBJ1-2; possible D gene TRBD1, 6 bases. CDR3 length: 15 amino acids. V lost 3 bases to trimming and J lost 8 bases, with 20 bases between them. Germline V gene data show CDR1 as SGHRS and CDR2 as YFSETQ. DNA for the CDR3: TGCGCCAGCAGCTCTGGCCCCGACAGGCTTGGAGGCTACACCTTC. It yields the protein CASSSGPDRLGGYTF.

The chain uses TRBV18 and TRBJ1-5; 11 bases fit TRBD1. The trim removed 4 bases at V and 7 bases at J, leaving 6 bases unmatched. The CDR3 consists of 15 residues. Germline loops: CDR1 KGHSH, CDR2 LQKENI. The CDR3 sequence is CASSRGQGAEQPQHF. In nucleotides, the CDR3 is TGTGCCAGCTCACGAGGACAGGGGGCAGAACAGCCCCAGCATTTT.

The rearrangement joins TRBV29-1 to TRBJ1-1; D remains ambiguous. Germline values: CDR1 SQVTM, CDR2 ANQGSEA. The ends were cut back, 4 bases at V and 3 bases at J, with 18 bases in the middle. The CDR3 length is 15 residues. The CDR3 sequence: CSVGDDPGRDTEAFF. The CDR3 DNA reads TGCAGCGTTGGAGATGACCCTGGCCGGGACACTGAAGCTTTCTTT. Filled out from reference TRBV29-1 and TRBJ1-1, the complete variable domain reads SAVISQKPSRDICQRGTSLTIQCQVDSQVTMMFWYRQQPGQSLTLIATANQGSEATYESGFVIDKFPISRPNLTFSTLTVSNMSPEDSSIYLCSVGDDPGRDTEAFFGQGTRLTVV.

J is TRBJ2-7 and V is TRBV10-2, with D possibly matching TRBD1 (6 bases). V was clipped by 2 bases and J by 3 bases, with 8 bases between them. CDR3 size: 13 residues. Germline CDR1 is WSHSY and CDR2 is SAAADI. CDR3 DNA: TGCGCCAGCAGTGAGGGGGGCGGCTACGAGCAGTACTTC. This sequence encodes CASSEGGGYEQYF.

The CDR3 here is CASSSHGGTGELFF. CDR3 coding DNA: TGTGCCAGCAGTAGCCACGGGGGCACCGGGGAGCTGTTTTTT. The chain recombines TRBV6-2 or TRBV6-3 with TRBJ2-2, with D possibly being TRBD2 (6 bases). V dropped 5 bases and J dropped 4 bases, with 11 bases sitting between them. Germline V gene sequence: CDR1 MNHEY, CDR2 SVGEGT. This CDR3 comprises 14 residues.

The chain carries TRBV27 and TRBJ1-2, with D uncertain. This CDR3 spans 14 amino acids. V lost 0 bases and J lost 7, with 12 bases in between. Germline V gene data show CDR1 as MNHEY and CDR2 as SMNVEV (reference sequence). CDR3 nucleotide sequence: TGTGCCAGCAGTTTATCGGGAGCGATTCGTGGCTACACCTTC. Translated: CASSLSGAIRGYTF.

This chain links TRBV10-3 with TRBJ2-7, with TRBD2 matching 9 bases. With 9 bases clipped from V and 0 bases from J, the junction kept 6 bases outside the gene matches. This CDR3 region has 14 residues. Germline V gene data show CDR1 as ENHRY and CDR2 as SYGVKD. The CDR3 region is CAIWAGGSSYEQYF. In DNA, the CDR3 is TGTGCCATATGGGCGGGAGGGAGCTCCTACGAGCAGTACTTC.

The J gene is TRBJ2-2, the V gene TRBV7-2; 10 bases line up with TRBD2. Germline CDR1 and CDR2: SGHTA and FQGNSA. The length of the CDR3 is 17 residues. The J segment lost 3 bases and the V segment lost 1 base, leaving 5 bases of the junction unmatched. CDR3 nucleotide sequence: TGTGCCAGCAGCTTAGTTAGCGGGGGGACATACACCGGGGAGCTGTTTTTT. Translated, it gives CASSLVSGGTYTGELFF.

The chain recombines TRBV2 with TRBJ2-1; a possible D gene is TRBD2 (6 bases). This CDR3 contains 15 residues. With 1 base removed from V and 2 bases from J, the gap between germline ends came to 9 bases. From germline, CDR1 is SNHLY and CDR2 FYNNEI. The CDR3 DNA follows: TGTGCCAGCAGTGAAGAGGACTACCCCTACAATGAGCAGTTCTTC. It translates to CASSEEDYPYNEQFF. The full variable domain, in which reference TRBV2 and TRBJ2-1 provide the parts outside the CDR3, is EPEVTQTPSHQVTQMGQEVILRCVPISNHLYFYWYRQILGQKVEFLVSFYNNEISEKSEIFDDQFSVERPDGSNFTLKIRSTKLEDSAMYFCASSEEDYPYNEQFFGPGTRLTVL.

This chain joins TRBV29-1 and TRBJ2-7, with 8 bases that match TRBD1. The germline V gene encodes CDR1 SQVTM and CDR2 ANQGSEA. The CDR3 extends over 14 amino acids. J gave up 7 bases and V 3 bases, and 11 bases lay outside the gene matches. The CDR3 here is CSVEFWTGSREQYF. The CDR3 bases are TGCAGCGTTGAGTTCTGGACAGGGAGTAGGGAGCAGTACTTC.

V is TRBV5-1 and J is TRBJ2-2; 12 nucleotides align to TRBD2. The germline CDR1 and CDR2 sequences are SGHRS and YFSETQ. This CDR3 has 16 residues. The trim removed 6 bases at V and 5 bases at J, leaving 8 bases unmatched. The CDR3 is CASTQGTSGRTGELFF. In nucleotides, the CDR3 is TGCGCCAGCACCCAAGGGACTAGCGGGCGAACCGGGGAGCTGTTTTTT.

This clone has only one observation. The rearrangement uses TRBV12-3 or TRBV12-4 and TRBJ2-1, with D possibly being TRBD1 (5 bases). V shed 3 bases and J shed 7 bases, with 10 bases lying between them. The CDR3 extends over 13 amino acids. The CDR3 DNA reads TGTGCCAGCAGTTTTCAGGGTAAGAATGAGCAGTTCTTC. It yields the protein CASSFQGKNEQFF.

The chain couples TRBV7-9 to TRBJ1-2, with a tentative D call TRBD1 (6 bases). The germline V and J ends were trimmed by 5 bases and 8 bases, with 21 bases remaining between them. Germline V gene sequence: CDR1 SEHNR, CDR2 FQNEAQ (reference sequence). The CDR3 consists of 15 residues. In DNA form, the CDR3 reads TGTGCCAGCAGCCCTCGCGGGGGGCTATTAGGCGGCTACACCTTC. Protein product: CASSPRGGLLGGYTF.

The chain couples TRBV6-5 to TRBJ1-6, with D uncertain. Trimming pared 0 bases from V and 5 bases from J, leaving 11 bases between. The CDR3 loop spans 16 amino acids. Germline values: CDR1 MNHEY, CDR2 SVGAGI. The CDR3 nucleotides are TGTGCCAGCAGTTACTCAAGGCGGGGAAATAATTCACCCCTCCACTTT. Its translation: CASSYSRRGNNSPLHF.